These T cell receptor beta chains were read from a single sample in a study of T cell responses to AZD1222 COVID-19 vaccine. Sequencing was performed with immunoSEQ multiplex PCR; in TCRdb, only in-frame clones are kept and a portion is missing. The data contain about 120,000 clones, 88% of them singletons. Sequencing used peripheral blood, obtained on day 0 of AZD1222 vaccination. These receptors all come from an adult in good health. Each CDR3 is given with its conserved first and last residue. A D gene is named only where the DNA matches it firmly. Not all rows give a size; the values are once, few, many and, for expanded clones, a class.

>TRBJ1-1|TRBV9|TRBD1|NA
CASSVDRGEAFF
TGTGCCAGCAGCGTGGACAGGGGTGAAGCTTTCTTT
>TRBJ2-7|TRBV12-3/TRBV12-4|TRBD1|NA
CASTTGERAQYF
TGTGCCAGTACTACAGGGGAACGGGCGCAGTACTTC
>TRBJ1-5|TRBV6-2/TRBV6-3|NA|NA
CASSYSRQSNQPQHF
TGTGCCAGCAGTTACTCGCGACAGAGCAATCAGCCCCAGCATTTT
>TRBJ2-1|TRBV5-1|NA|NA
CASSLSNEQFF
TGCGCCAGCAGCTTGAGCAATGAGCAGTTCTTC
>TRBJ2-3|TRBV27|TRBD2|NA
CASSLLAGDSTDTQYF
TGTGCCAGCAGTTTACTAGCGGGGGACAGCACAGATACGCAGTATTTT
>TRBJ1-4|TRBV11-2|TRBD1|NA
CASSFGQGGEKLFF
TGTGCCAGCAGCTTTGGACAGGGAGGGGAAAAACTGTTTTTT
>TRBJ2-7|TRBV4-3|TRBD1|few
CASSQDRGHYEQYF
TGCGCCAGCAGCCAAGACAGGGGGCACTACGAGCAGTACTTC
>TRBJ1-5|TRBV20-1|TRBD1|NA
CSASPIGTGGVQPQHF
TGCAGTGCTAGTCCGATCGGGACAGGGGGCGTTCAGCCCCAGCATTTT
>TRBJ1-2|TRBV5-4|NA|NA
CASSLRDLNYGYTF
TGTGCCAGCAGCTTGCGGGACCTTAACTATGGCTACACCTTC
>TRBJ2-4|TRBV14|TRBD2|NA
CASSPLAGGPNIQYF
TGTGCCAGCAGCCCCCTAGCGGGGGGGCCCAACATTCAGTACTTC
>TRBJ1-1|TRBV29-1|NA|NA
CSANGGEAFF
TGCAGCGCTAACGGGGGTGAAGCTTTCTTT
>TRBJ1-2|TRBV11-2|NA|NA
CASSLQGSYGYTF
TGTGCCAGCAGTCTTCAGGGCAGCTATGGCTACACCTTC
>TRBJ1-3|TRBV5-1|NA|NA
CASSLQGGNTIYF
TGCGCCAGCAGCCTGCAAGGGGGGAACACCATATATTTT
>TRBJ1-1|TRBV4-1|TRBD1|NA
CASSQGQGGGLNTEAFF
TGCGCCAGCAGCCAAGGACAGGGGGGAGGGTTGAACACTGAAGCTTTCTTT
>TRBJ2-3|TRBV5-4|TRBD2|NA
CASSLWRGGGTDTQYF
TGTGCCAGCAGCTTGTGGCGGGGGGGTGGCACAGATACGCAGTATTTT
>TRBJ2-7|TRBV2|NA|NA
CASSEFYEQYF
TGTGCCAGCAGTGAATTCTACGAGCAGTACTTC
>TRBJ2-7|TRBV4-3|NA|NA
CASSQGRTRSYEQYF
TGCGCCAGCAGCCAAGGAAGGACACGGTCCTACGAGCAGTACTTC
>TRBJ1-2|TRBV19|NA|NA
CASSIEGRTNYGYTF
TGTGCCAGTAGTATAGAGGGCAGGACTAACTATGGCTACACCTTC
>TRBJ2-7|TRBV4-1|TRBD2|NA
CASSQASGIHEQYF
TGCGCCAGCAGCCAAGCTAGCGGAATCCACGAGCAGTACTTC
>TRBJ2-1|TRBV3-1/TRBV3-2|NA|NA
CASSHGPGNPTEQFF
TGTGCCAGCAGCCATGGGCCTGGAAACCCAACCGAGCAGTTCTTC
>TRBJ1-3|TRBV5-6|NA|NA
CASSSWGSIGIPGNTIYF
TGTGCCAGCAGCTCATGGGGTTCGATCGGGATCCCTGGAAACACCATATATTTT
>TRBJ2-2|TRBV7-2|NA|NA
CASSLALTNTGELFF
TGTGCCAGCAGCTTAGCCCTAACGAACACCGGGGAGCTGTTTTTT
>TRBJ2-6|TRBV27|TRBD1|NA
CASRHVTGDRRLSGANVLTF
TGTGCCAGCAGACATGTTACCGGGGACAGGAGACTCTCTGGGGCCAACGTCCTGACTTTC
>TRBJ1-3|TRBV20-1|NA|NA
CSASGGNTIYF
TGCAGTGCTAGTGGTGGGAACACCATATATTTT
>TRBJ1-5|TRBV5-5|TRBD1|many
CASSSGQGTVQPQHF
TGTGCCAGCAGCTCCGGACAGGGTACGGTTCAGCCCCAGCATTTT
>TRBJ2-5|TRBV19|TRBD2|NA
CASSIALAGGQTQYF
TGTGCCAGTAGTATAGCCCTAGCGGGGGGGCAGACCCAGTACTTC
>TRBJ2-7|TRBV12-5|NA|NA
CASGLVAIPYYEQYF
TGTGCTAGTGGTTTGGTCGCGATCCCATACTACGAGCAGTACTTC
>TRBJ1-6|TRBV27|NA|NA
CASSFIWEYNSPLHF
TGTGCCAGCAGTTTTATTTGGGAGTATAATTCACCCCTCCACTTT
>TRBJ1-3|TRBV6-5|NA|NA
CASSYSGTGNTIYF
TGTGCCAGCAGTTACTCGGGTACCGGAAACACCATATATTTT
>TRBJ2-7|TRBV2|NA|NA
CASSITEGEYF
TGTGCCAGCAGTATCACGGAGGGAGAGTACTTC
>TRBJ1-1|TRBV5-1|NA|NA
CASRKTGANTEAFF
TGCGCCAGCAGAAAAACGGGGGCGAACACTGAAGCTTTCTTT
>TRBJ1-1|TRBV19|NA|few
CASSIETGQMNTEAFF
TGTGCCAGTAGTATTGAAACGGGCCAGATGAACACTGAAGCTTTCTTT
>TRBJ1-2|TRBV27|TRBD1|NA
CASSQTTGTRNGYTF
TGTGCCAGCAGTCAAACGACAGGGACAAGGAATGGCTACACCTTC
>TRBJ1-1|TRBV11-2|TRBD1|NA
CASSLGPLRDSHTEAFF
TGTGCCAGCAGCTTAGGCCCCCTCCGGGACAGTCACACTGAAGCTTTCTTT
>TRBJ2-3|TRBV3-1/TRBV3-2|TRBD2|once
CASGRLAGRDTQYF
TGTGCCAGCGGCCGACTAGCGGGGAGAGATACGCAGTATTTT
>TRBJ1-4|TRBV7-2|NA|NA
CASSHGLFGEKLFF
TGTGCCAGCAGCCACGGACTGTTTGGAGAAAAACTGTTTTTT
>TRBJ1-3|TRBV29-1|NA|NA
CSVEQAGGSWGNTIYF
TGCAGCGTTGAACAGGCAGGCGGGAGTTGGGGAAACACCATATATTTT
>TRBJ2-2|TRBV5-1|TRBD1|NA
CASSLGTGTGELFF
TGCGCCAGCAGCTTAGGGACAGGGACCGGGGAGCTGTTTTTT
>TRBJ2-1|TRBV3-1/TRBV3-2|TRBD1|NA
CASSQVHGTGIYNEQFF
TGTGCCAGCAGCCAGGTTCACGGGACAGGGATATACAATGAGCAGTTCTTC
>TRBJ1-2|TRBV7-9|NA|NA
CATYARGIIGGYTF
TGTGCCACCTACGCGAGGGGGATTATAGGTGGCTACACCTTC
>TRBJ1-6|TRBV10-3|NA|NA
CAISAQPDNSPLHF
TGTGCCATCAGTGCACAGCCGGATAATTCACCCCTCCACTTT
>TRBJ2-7|TRBV2|NA|NA
CASREGLNLLYEQYF
TGTGCCAGCAGGGAGGGACTTAACCTACTTTACGAGCAGTACTTC
>TRBJ1-6|TRBV11-3|NA|many
CASSFTPGSPLHF
TGTGCCAGCAGCTTTACCCCAGGGTCACCCCTCCACTTT
>TRBJ1-1|TRBV9|TRBD1|NA
CASRGQGDTEAFF
TGTGCCAGCAGGGGACAGGGTGACACTGAAGCTTTCTTT
>TRBJ2-7|TRBV29-1|NA|NA
CSVEPTGTDEQYF
TGCAGCGTTGAACCCACAGGTACCGACGAGCAGTACTTC
>TRBJ2-3|TRBV7-3|TRBD1|NA
CASSRQGAGTDTQYF
TGTGCCAGCAGTCGACAGGGGGCGGGCACAGATACGCAGTATTTT
>TRBJ1-4|TRBV6-2/TRBV6-3|TRBD1|NA
CASSSGQADEKLFF
TGTGCCAGCAGTTCGGGACAGGCGGATGAAAAACTGTTTTTT
>TRBJ2-1|TRBV19|NA|NA
CASSLRTGGGLSYNEQFF
TGTGCCAGTAGTCTTAGGACTGGCGGGGGCCTCTCCTACAATGAGCAGTTCTTC
>TRBJ1-1|TRBV14|NA|NA
CASSPVYGGAEAFF
TGTGCCAGCAGCCCCGTGTATGGGGGCGCTGAAGCTTTCTTT
>TRBJ1-2|TRBV29-1|TRBD1|NA
CSVDISTGANGYTF
TGCAGCGTTGATATTTCGACAGGGGCAAATGGCTACACCTTC
>TRBJ2-5|TRBV6-1|NA|NA
CASSEQGSGTQYF
TGTGCCAGCAGTGAACAGGGTAGTGGGACCCAGTACTTC
>TRBJ2-7|TRBV27|TRBD1|NA
CASSVAQGAVDEQYF
TGTGCCAGCAGTGTCGCACAGGGGGCCGTCGACGAGCAGTACTTC
>TRBJ2-7|TRBV7-2|TRBD2|NA
CASSLGFGGGAREQYF
TGTGCCAGCAGCCTCGGTTTCGGCGGGGGGGCTCGAGAGCAGTACTTC
>TRBJ2-7|TRBV2|NA|once
CASSETGRIVEQYF
TGTGCCAGCAGTGAAACGGGAAGGATCGTCGAGCAGTACTTC
>TRBJ1-3|TRBV10-3|TRBD1|NA
CAIGTGTGSSGNTIYF
TGTGCCATCGGCACTGGGACAGGTAGCTCTGGAAACACCATATATTTT
>TRBJ1-1|TRBV5-1|NA|NA
CASSADNPSNTEAFF
TGCGCCAGCAGCGCGGACAACCCTTCGAACACTGAAGCTTTCTTT
>TRBJ2-2|TRBV10-3|NA|medium-sized
CAISESSNTGELFF
TGTGCCATCAGTGAGTCTTCGAACACCGGGGAGCTGTTTTTT